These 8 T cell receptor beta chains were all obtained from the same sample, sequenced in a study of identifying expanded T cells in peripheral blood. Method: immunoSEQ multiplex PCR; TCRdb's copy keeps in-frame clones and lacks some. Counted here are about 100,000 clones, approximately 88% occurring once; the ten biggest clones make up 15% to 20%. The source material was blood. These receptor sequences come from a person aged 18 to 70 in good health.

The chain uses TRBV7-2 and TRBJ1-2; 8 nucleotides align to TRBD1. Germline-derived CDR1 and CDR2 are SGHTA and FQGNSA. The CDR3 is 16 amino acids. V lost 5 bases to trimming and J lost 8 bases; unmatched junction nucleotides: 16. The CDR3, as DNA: TGTGCCAGCAGCCTGATGAACAGGGGGTATACAGAAGGCTACACCTTC. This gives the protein CASSLMNRGYTEGYTF.

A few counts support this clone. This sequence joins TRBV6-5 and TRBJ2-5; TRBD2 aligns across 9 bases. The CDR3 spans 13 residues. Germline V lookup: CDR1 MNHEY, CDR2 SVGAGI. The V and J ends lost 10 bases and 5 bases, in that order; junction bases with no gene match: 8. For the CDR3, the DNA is TGTGCCACCGCCGGGACTAGCCGGGAGACCCAGTACTTC. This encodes CATAGTSRETQYF.

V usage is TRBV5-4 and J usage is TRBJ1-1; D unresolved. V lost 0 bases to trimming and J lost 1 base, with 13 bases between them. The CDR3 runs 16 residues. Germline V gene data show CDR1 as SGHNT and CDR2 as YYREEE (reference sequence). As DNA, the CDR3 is TGTGCCAGCAGCTTGGATCTTGAGGAAGAGAACACTGAAGCTTTCTTT. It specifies CASSLDLEEENTEAFF.

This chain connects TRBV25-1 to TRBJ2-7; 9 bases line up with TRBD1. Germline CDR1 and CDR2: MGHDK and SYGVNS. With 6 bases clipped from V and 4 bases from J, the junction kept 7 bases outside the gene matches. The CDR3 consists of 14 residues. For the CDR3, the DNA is TGTGCCAGCAGATCGGACAGGGGAGCATACGAGCAGTACTTC. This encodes CASRSDRGAYEQYF.

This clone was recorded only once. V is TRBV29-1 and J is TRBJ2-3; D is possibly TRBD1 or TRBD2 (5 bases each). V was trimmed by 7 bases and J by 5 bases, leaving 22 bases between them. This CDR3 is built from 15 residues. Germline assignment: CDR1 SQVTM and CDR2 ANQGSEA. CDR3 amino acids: CSAPYSWGSGDTQYF. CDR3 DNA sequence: TGCAGCGCACCCTATAGCTGGGGGAGTGGAGATACGCAGTATTTT.

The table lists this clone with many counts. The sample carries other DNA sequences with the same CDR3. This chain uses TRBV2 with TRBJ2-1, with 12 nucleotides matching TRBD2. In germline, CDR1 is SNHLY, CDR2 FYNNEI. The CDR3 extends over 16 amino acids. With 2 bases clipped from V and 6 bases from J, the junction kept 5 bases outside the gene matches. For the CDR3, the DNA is TGTGCCAGCAGTGAACTAGCGGGGGGGGACGCCAATGAGCAGTTCTTC. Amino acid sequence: CASSELAGGDANEQFF.

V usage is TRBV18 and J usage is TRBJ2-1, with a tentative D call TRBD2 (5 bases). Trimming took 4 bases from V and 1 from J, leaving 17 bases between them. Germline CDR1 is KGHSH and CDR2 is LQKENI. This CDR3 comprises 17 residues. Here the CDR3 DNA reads TGTGCCAGCTCACTACCAACTAGTCCCGGTTCCTACAATGAGCAGTTCTTC. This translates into CASSLPTSPGSYNEQFF.

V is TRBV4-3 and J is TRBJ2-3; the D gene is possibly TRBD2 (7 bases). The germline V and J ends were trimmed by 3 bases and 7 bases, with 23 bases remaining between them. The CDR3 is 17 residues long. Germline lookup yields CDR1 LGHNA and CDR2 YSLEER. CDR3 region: CASSQGLGGPSGHTQYF. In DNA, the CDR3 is TGCGCCAGCAGCCAGGGCCTGGGGGGGCCGAGTGGCCATACGCAGTATTTT.